This T cell receptor beta chain is from a study of blood T cell repertoires in COVID-19. This clone occurred a few times. Assay used: immunoSEQ multiplex PCR; TCRdb lists only in-frame clones, some missing. The sample lists over 200,000 clones, roughly 85% occurring once. The CDR3 spans 14 residues. Germline V lookup: CDR1 LNHDA, CDR2 SQIVND (reference sequence). Trimming removed 3 bases at V and 7 bases at J, with 12 bases between. The sequence was obtained from a man aged 40-49 years who had recovered from COVID-19. V is TRBV19 and J is TRBJ2-2; D may be TRBD2 (6 bases). The specimen was PBMCs or T cells enriched from blood (not recorded which). CDR3 DNA sequence: TGTGCCAGTAGTATCGTGACCGGGAGCGGGGAGCTGTTTTTT. This sequence encodes CASSIVTGSGELFF.